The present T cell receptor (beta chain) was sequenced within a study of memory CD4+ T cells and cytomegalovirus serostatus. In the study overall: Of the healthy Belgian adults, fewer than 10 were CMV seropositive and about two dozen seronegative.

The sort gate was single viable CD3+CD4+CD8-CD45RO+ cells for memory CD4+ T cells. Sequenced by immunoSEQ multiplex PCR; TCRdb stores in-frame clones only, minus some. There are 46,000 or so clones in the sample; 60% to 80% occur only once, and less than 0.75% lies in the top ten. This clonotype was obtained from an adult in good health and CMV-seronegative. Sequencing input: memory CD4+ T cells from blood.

The CDR3: CAWSGGRFGDRANEKLFF. As DNA, the CDR3 is TGTGCCTGGAGTGGGGGGCGGTTTGGCGACAGGGCTAATGAAAAACTGTTTTTT. This sequence joins TRBV30 and TRBJ1-4; 7 positions match TRBD1. The ends lost 1 base at V and 3 bases at J; junction bases unmatched: 14. The CDR3 consists of 18 residues. The germline CDR1 and CDR2 sequences are GTSNPN and SVGIG (reference sequence).